The 32 T cell receptor beta chains in this list originate from one sample, sequenced in a study of T cells after yellow fever vaccination. TCRdb itself ran the 5' RACE reads through MiXCR, one entry per CDR3 protein. The sample lists about 68,000 distinct CDR3 sequences, more than 6.5% occurring once. The sequenced sample was CD8+ T cells sorted from PBMCs, obtained roughly 47 days after the first yellow fever vaccination. These receptors were taken from a man aged 18 to 35 who received the YFV17D yellow fever vaccine.

This clonotype was seen at least ten times. This chain connects TRBV12-3 or TRBV12-4 to TRBJ1-2, with a possible D match to TRBD1 (5 bases). Trimming removed 5 bases from V and 5 bases from J, with 9 bases in between. The CDR3 extends over 12 amino acids. CDR3 sequence: CASSSRGYGYTF. The CDR3 DNA follows: TGTGCCAGCAGTAGTAGGGGATATGGCTACACCTTC.

The gene calls are TRBV30 and TRBJ2-3; D is possibly TRBD2 (7 bases). Trimming shortened V by 6 bases and J by 2 bases, and 18 bases separated the two germline ends. CDR3 length: 15 residues. Germline V gene lookup returns CDR1 GTSNPN and CDR2 SVGIG (reference sequence). The CDR3 loop is CACGGQGGPTDTQYF. The CDR3 coding sequence is TGTGCCTGCGGGGGGCAGGGCGGGCCCACAGATACGCAGTATTTT. The full variable domain, in which reference TRBV30 and TRBJ2-3 provide the parts outside the CDR3, is SQTIHQWPATLVQPVGSPLSLECTVEGTSNPNLYWYRQAAGRGLQLLFYSVGIGQISSEVPQNLSASRPQDRQFILSSKKLLLSDSGFYLCACGGQGGPTDTQYFGPGTRLTVL.

This clonotype was found a few times. V usage is TRBV4-2 and J usage is TRBJ2-2; TRBD1 matches at 10 bases. Germline values: CDR1 LGHNA, CDR2 YNFKEQ. J gave up 4 bases and V 3 bases, and 11 bases lay outside the gene matches. This CDR3 has 18 residues. The CDR3 loop is CASSQRYTDRGGTGELFF. The CDR3 nucleotides read TGTGCCAGCAGCCAGAGATACACGGACAGGGGGGGCACCGGGGAGCTGTTTTTT.

A few counts support this clonotype. This rearrangement joins TRBV12-3 or TRBV12-4 to TRBJ2-7, with D possibly TRBD1 on 5 matching bases. Deletions cut 8 bases from V and 3 bases from J, with 11 bases between. The CDR3 runs to 12 residues. The CDR3 coding sequence is TGTGCCAGCTCTCCAGGGATCTACGAGCAGTACTTC. This encodes CASSPGIYEQYF.

The V call is TRBV4-3, the J call TRBJ2-1; a possible D gene is TRBD2 (6 bases). Trimming removed 10 bases at V and 9 bases at J, with 19 bases between. This CDR3 has 13 amino acids. Germline V CDR1 and CDR2: LGHNA, YSLEER. The CDR3, as DNA: TGCGCCACCTGGCAGCGGGTCCACCCTGAGCAGTTCTTC. Its translation is CATWQRVHPEQFF.

Details on this clonotype: A read error may explain this, as a much larger clone is one base away. The chain couples TRBV5-5 to TRBJ1-5; D is unclear. CDR1 and CDR2 from the germline V gene are SGHKS and YYEKEE (reference sequence). V lost 4 bases, J lost 4 bases, and 9 bases lay in between. The CDR3 is 13 amino acids. The CDR3 spells CASSHVGNQPQHF. CDR3 coding DNA: TGTGCCAGCAGCCACGTGGGGAATCAGCCCCAGCATTTT. The whole variable domain, filled in from reference TRBV5-5 and TRBJ1-5, reads DAGVTQSPTHLIKTRGQQVTLRCSPISGHKSVSWYQQVLGQGPQFIFQYYEKEERGRGNFPDRFSARQFPNYSSELNVNALLLGDSALYLCASSHVGNQPQHFGDGTRLSIL.

This clonotype came up many times. The chain couples TRBV20-1 to TRBJ2-5, with D possibly being TRBD1 (6 bases). V was clipped by 5 bases and J by 1 base, with 29 bases between them. The CDR3 contains 19 residues. Germline-derived CDR1 and CDR2 are DFQATT and SNEGSKA (reference sequence). CDR3 region: CSAVGQSMGIKGPQETQYF. CDR3 DNA: TGCAGTGCTGTAGGACAGTCGATGGGAATAAAGGGACCCCAAGAGACCCAGTACTTC.

This clonotype was counted at least ten times. CDR3 amino acids: CASSYSLAGGPDEQFF. The DNA of the CDR3 is TGTGCCAGCAGTTACTCGTTAGCGGGGGGGCCGGATGAGCAGTTCTTC. The V gene is TRBV6-2 or TRBV6-3, the J gene TRBJ2-1, with TRBD2 matching over 11 bases. CDR1 is MNHEY and CDR2 is SVGEGT in the germline V gene. V dropped 0 bases and J dropped 8; count of bases not matched to a gene: 6. CDR3 length: 16 amino acids.

This clonotype has at least ten counts. The chain recombines TRBV6-4 with TRBJ2-3; TRBD2 aligns across 8 bases. Germline V CDR1 and CDR2: MRHNA, SNTAGT. The CDR3 has 15 amino acids. V shed 3 bases, J shed 4 bases, and the junction held 6 bases outside the gene matches. The CDR3 loop is CASSEGAGAADTQYF. The DNA of the CDR3 is TGTGCCAGCAGTGAAGGAGCGGGGGCCGCAGATACGCAGTATTTT.

The chain recombines TRBV18 with TRBJ2-7, with TRBD1 identical over 11 bases. V lost 3 bases to trimming and J lost 2 bases; unmatched junction nucleotides: 3. From germline, CDR1 is KGHSH and CDR2 LQKENI. The CDR3 spans 15 residues. The chain's CDR3 is CASSPGTGGTYEQYF. The CDR3 coding sequence is TGTGCCAGCTCACCCGGGACAGGGGGTACCTACGAGCAGTACTTC.

In its sample, this clonotype was seen many times. This sequence joins TRBV7-2 and TRBJ2-3, with D possibly being TRBD1 (6 bases). Germline V gene sequence: CDR1 SGHTA, CDR2 FQGNSA. V lost 5 bases and J lost 0, with 15 bases in between. The CDR3 runs to 16 residues. This chain's CDR3 is CASSLPGAPSTDTQYF. In DNA form, the CDR3 reads TGTGCCAGCAGCCTACCAGGGGCCCCTAGCACAGATACGCAGTATTTT.

The chain uses TRBV3-1 and TRBJ2-6; D possibly matches TRBD1 or TRBD2 (5 bases each). The germline CDR1 and CDR2 sequences are LGHDT and YNNKEL (reference sequence). This CDR3 region has 19 residues. With 7 bases removed from V and 0 bases from J, the gap between germline ends came to 22 bases. DNA for the CDR3: TGTGCCAGCACCGTGACCGTTGGTGGGGACCTCTCTGGGGCCAACGTCCTGACTTTC. It yields the protein CASTVTVGGDLSGANVLTF.

This clonotype came up a few times. This rearrangement joins TRBV14 to TRBJ1-3; D gene unclear. V lost 5 bases, J lost 0 bases, and 14 bases lay in between. The CDR3 runs to 16 residues. Germline-derived CDR1 and CDR2 are SGHDN and FVKESK. The CDR3 region is CASSARAIFSGNTIYF. CDR3 DNA: TGTGCCAGCAGCGCCCGCGCCATATTCTCTGGAAACACCATATATTTT. The full variable domain, in which reference TRBV14 and TRBJ1-3 provide the parts outside the CDR3, is EAGVTQFPSHSVIEKGQTVTLRCDPISGHDNLYWYRRVMGKEIKFLLHFVKESKQDESGMPNNRFLAERTGGTYSTLKVQPAELEDSGVYFCASSARAIFSGNTIYFGEGSWLTVV.

This clonotype was seen repeatedly, ten times or more. The genes are TRBV12-3 or TRBV12-4 and TRBJ1-5; perhaps TRBD1 as D (6 bases). The CDR3 contains 16 residues. V was cut by 1 base and J by 5 bases, with 15 bases left in between. The CDR3 DNA is TGTGCCAGCAGTTTAGGAGCGGGGGGCTTGGATCAGCCCCAGCATTTT. It is translated as CASSLGAGGLDQPQHF.

This clonotype was observed many times. The CDR3 nucleotides read TGCGCCAGCAGCTTGGCGGGGCGAATGAACACTGAAGCTTTCTTT. It yields the protein CASSLAGRMNTEAFF. The V gene is TRBV5-1, the J gene TRBJ1-1, with a possible D match to TRBD1 (5 bases). The CDR3 has 15 residues. The V end lost 0 bases, the J end lost 0 bases, and 9 bases lay between the germline ends. The germline V gene has CDR1 SGHRS and CDR2 YFSETQ. Combining the CDR3 with reference TRBV5-1 and TRBJ1-1 gives the whole variable domain KAGVTQTPRYLIKTRGQQVTLSCSPISGHRSVSWYQQTPGQGLQFLFEYFSETQRNKGNFPGRFSGRQFSNSRSEMNVSTLELGDSALYLCASSLAGRMNTEAFFGQGTRLTVV.

This clonotype was counted a few times. CDR3 nucleotide sequence: TGTGCCAGCAGTTACCCCGGGTACACTGAAGCTTTCTTT. This translates into CASSYPGYTEAFF. V gene TRBV6-2 or TRBV6-3 combines with J gene TRBJ1-1; D unclear. This CDR3 contains 13 residues. CDR1 is MNHEY and CDR2 is SVGEGT in the germline V gene. V was cut by 2 bases and J by 3 bases, with 7 bases left in between.

CDR3 nucleotide sequence: TGTGCCAGCAGCCCTAGACAGGGAGGAGAGACCCAGTACTTC. Residues: CASSPRQGGETQYF. The chain is built from TRBV11-2 and TRBJ2-5, with D maybe TRBD1 (7 bases). The CDR3 totals 14 residues. In germline, CDR1 is SGHAT, CDR2 FQNNGV. V was trimmed by 5 bases and J by 4 bases, leaving 14 bases between them.

This clonotype showed up just once. Given a much more abundant clone one base away, this may be a read error. V is TRBV20-1 and J is TRBJ2-2; no clear D gene. This CDR3 is built from 12 residues. Trimming took off 3 bases at V and 7 bases at J, with 9 bases between the two ends. CDR1 is DFQATT, CDR2 SNEGSKA, per germline (reference sequence). The CDR3 reads CSARMRRGELFF. The CDR3, as DNA: TGCAGTGCTAGGATGCGGCGCGGGGAGCTGTTTTTT.

The sample holds many counts of this clonotype. V and J are TRBV20-1 and TRBJ2-1; D not certain. The CDR3 length is 13 residues. Germline-derived CDR1 and CDR2 are DFQATT and SNEGSKA (reference sequence). V lost 6 bases to trimming and J lost 3 bases, with 12 bases between them. The CDR3 nucleotides are TGCAGTGCCCCGGAAATCCACTACAATGAGCAGTTCTTC. This translates into CSAPEIHYNEQFF.

In this sample, this clonotype turned up many times. The chain combines TRBV5-1 with TRBJ2-5; 9 positions agree with TRBD1. This CDR3 has 15 amino acids. CDR1 is SGHRS and CDR2 is YFSETQ in the germline V gene. The ends lost 4 bases at V and 0 bases at J; junction bases unmatched: 4. CDR3 residues: CASSPGQGNQETQYF. The CDR3, as DNA: TGCGCCAGCAGCCCGGGACAGGGAAACCAAGAGACCCAGTACTTC.

This clonotype was seen many times. The chain has TRBV3-1 and TRBJ2-7, with D tentatively TRBD1 or TRBD2 (5 bases each). The germline gives CDR1 LGHDT, CDR2 YNNKEL (reference sequence). Between the trimmed V and J ends, which lost 1 base and 2 bases, there was a span of 6 bases. The CDR3 has 13 amino acids. The CDR3 spells CASSQGGAYEQYF. For the CDR3, the DNA is TGTGCCAGCAGCCAAGGAGGGGCCTACGAGCAGTACTTC.

This clonotype appeared many times. The rearrangement links TRBV19 to TRBJ2-3; TRBD2 aligns across 8 bases. CDR1 is LNHDA, CDR2 SQIVND, per germline (reference sequence). V lost 3 bases, J lost 2 bases, and 4 bases stayed unmatched. This CDR3 spans 15 amino acids. CDR3 nucleotides: TGTGCCAGTAGTATCGCGGGGGGCTTCACAGATACGCAGTATTTT. It translates to CASSIAGGFTDTQYF.

Many counts were recorded for this clonotype. This chain uses TRBV5-1 with TRBJ2-7; a possible D gene is TRBD1 (5 bases). The V end lost 0 bases, the J end lost 1 base, and 5 bases lay between the germline ends. CDR1 and CDR2 from the germline V gene are SGHRS and YFSETQ. CDR3 size: 13 residues. The CDR3 sequence is CASSLDRSYEQYV. The CDR3 nucleotides are TGCGCCAGCAGCTTGGACAGGTCCTACGAGCAGTACGTC.

This clonotype was detected ten times or more. This sequence joins TRBV6-5 and TRBJ2-7, with D perhaps matching TRBD1 or TRBD2 (5 bases each). V lost 4 bases and J lost 9, with 16 bases in between. This CDR3 region has 13 residues. From germline, CDR1 is MNHEY and CDR2 SVGAGI. CDR3 region: CASSSQAFGGQYF. The CDR3 region has the DNA TGTGCCAGCAGTTCCCAGGCGTTTGGGGGGCAGTACTTC.

The chain employs TRBV15 and TRBJ1-1; unclear D gene. Deletions cut 0 bases from V and 1 base from J, with 9 bases between. The CDR3 length is 15 residues. The V gene's germline CDR1 is LNHNV and CDR2 YYDKDF (reference sequence). The CDR3 DNA follows: TGTGCCACCAGCAGAGATCGCGCGTCGAACACTGAAGCTTTCTTT. Its translation is CATSRDRASNTEAFF.

In its sample, this clonotype was seen many times. This chain links TRBV10-2 with TRBJ2-7; no firm D call. V gave up 8 bases and J gave up 2 bases, with 13 bases separating them. There are 13 residues in the CDR3. The germline V gene has CDR1 WSHSY and CDR2 SAAADI. The CDR3 loop reads CASADDTAYEQYF. Written as DNA, the CDR3 is TGCGCCAGCGCCGACGACACCGCCTACGAGCAGTACTTC.

A few counts support this clonotype. One end of the junction is discordant with germline, which a read error may explain. The V gene is TRBV7-9, the J gene TRBJ1-2, with a tentative D call TRBD1 (5 bases). Germline V gives CDR1 SEHNR, CDR2 FQNEAQ (reference sequence). This CDR3 is built from 12 residues. The chain's CDR3 is CASSLESSGGAF. The CDR3 DNA sequence: TGTGCCAGCAGCTTAGAGTCATCCGGAGGGGCCTTC.

Worth noting for this clonotype: This may be a read error, as it is one base from a much larger clone. The gene calls are TRBV12-3 or TRBV12-4 and TRBJ1-4; possible D gene TRBD1, 5 bases. V shed 5 bases and J shed 8 bases, with 24 bases lying between them. The CDR3 runs to 17 residues. The CDR3 spells CASSLLGHGSDREKLFF. The CDR3 DNA is TGTGCCAGCAGTCTACTGGGGCATGGGTCCGATCGGGAAAAACTGTTTTTT.

V and J are TRBV7-6 and TRBJ2-7; 9 bases are a match to TRBD1. Germline assignment: CDR1 SGHVS and CDR2 FNYEAQ. V was pared by 5 bases and J by 6 bases, with 8 bases of the junction left unmatched. The CDR3 contains 14 residues. CDR3 protein: CASSAPGTGTEQYF. In DNA, the CDR3 is TGTGCCAGCAGCGCCCCCGGGACAGGGACCGAGCAGTACTTC.

This clonotype has ten or more counts. As DNA, the CDR3 is TGTGCCAGCAGCCAAGGGAGGGCCCCCCTAGCACCCCTCCACTTT. Its translation: CASSQGRAPLAPLHF. J is TRBJ1-6 and V is TRBV4-2; D is unclear. The V gene's germline CDR1 is LGHNA and CDR2 YNFKEQ. The CDR3 sequence is 15 residues long. Trimming took off 1 base at V and 11 bases at J, with 15 bases between the two ends.

This clonotype came up many times. J is TRBJ2-5 and V is TRBV10-3, with 8 bases lining up with TRBD2. With 6 bases clipped from V and 5 bases from J, the junction kept 8 bases outside the gene matches. Germline V gene sequence: CDR1 ENHRY, CDR2 SYGVKD. CDR3 length: 14 amino acids. CDR3: CAISPGGARETQYF. CDR3 in DNA: TGTGCCATCAGCCCCGGGGGGGCCCGGGAGACCCAGTACTTC.

The V call is TRBV29-1, the J call TRBJ2-3; possibly TRBD2 for D (7 bases). CDR1 is SQVTM and CDR2 is ANQGSEA in the germline V gene. CDR3 size: 14 residues. Trimming took 6 bases from V and 1 from J, leaving 14 bases between them. The CDR3 loop is CSVTSAGGTDTQYF. The CDR3 DNA sequence: TGCAGCGTCACTAGCGCAGGGGGCACAGATACGCAGTATTTT.